Listed below are T cell receptor beta chains from one sample, sequenced in a study of blood T cells in healthy people across ages. In TCRdb, the 5' RACE reads were re-called with MiXCR into one record per CDR3 protein. The sample records 1.5 million to 2 million distinct CDR3 sequences, about 28% being singletons. Input material: blood. These receptors were obtained from a woman aged 25 to 39 in good health. CDR3s include the opening cysteine and the closing phenylalanine or tryptophan. D genes are given only for firm matches. Only part of the rows carry a size: once, few, many, or a class if the clone is expanded.

V	size	J	D	CDR3	DNA
TRBV4-1	-	TRBJ2-3	-	CASSQEYPGVTDTQYF	TGCGCCAGCAGCCAAGAATATCCGGGGGTGACAGATACGCAGTATTTT
TRBV10-3	few	TRBJ2-3	-	CAISGHRVDGTDTQYF	TGTGCCATCAGTGGACACAGGGTTGACGGCACAGATACGCAGTATTTT
TRBV20-1	few	TRBJ2-1	-	CSARDVRELYNEQFF	TGCAGTGCTAGAGATGTACGGGAGCTCTACAATGAGCAGTTCTTC
TRBV12-3/TRBV12-4	few	TRBJ2-2	TRBD2	CASSLAGGLGTGELFF	TGTGCCAGCAGTCTAGCGGGGGGGCTTGGAACCGGGGAGCTGTTTTTT
TRBV7-2	few	TRBJ2-3	TRBD2	CASSLVLAGGSVTDTQYF	TGTGCCAGCAGCTTAGTACTAGCGGGAGGGTCTGTCACAGATACGCAGTATTTT
TRBV12-3/TRBV12-4	-	TRBJ1-5	-	CASSPSQPQPQHF	TGTGCCAGCAGCCCGTCCCAGCCTCAGCCCCAGCATTTT
TRBV7-6	many	TRBJ2-5	TRBD2	CASSLAYSGGRETQYF	TGTGCCAGCAGCTTAGCGTATAGCGGGGGTAGAGAGACCCAGTACTTC
TRBV20-1	many	TRBJ2-1	TRBD2	CSAPSGLANYNEQFF	TGCAGTGCCCCTTCGGGACTAGCCAACTACAATGAGCAGTTCTTC
TRBV20-1	-	TRBJ2-7	TRBD2	CSASGRGFYEQYF	TGCAGTGCTAGCGGGAGGGGGTTCTACGAGCAGTACTTC
TRBV20-1	-	TRBJ1-1	-	CSARALELIAFF	TGCAGTGCTAGAGCCCTGGAACTGATAGCTTTCTTT
TRBV9	-	TRBJ1-2	-	CASSPRYGYGCTF	TGTGCCAGCAGCCCGAGGTATGGCTATGGCTGCACCTTC
TRBV5-6	few	TRBJ2-7	-	CASTRRTGEQYF	TGTGCCAGCACCCGGAGAACGGGGGAGCAGTACTTC
TRBV5-6	few	TRBJ2-3	-	CASSSGTTLSTDTQYF	TGTGCCAGCAGTTCCGGGACCACCTTGAGCACAGATACGCAGTATTTT
TRBV2	-	TRBJ2-1	TRBD2	CASSDVAGGSYNEQFF	TGTGCCAGCAGTGATGTGGCGGGAGGTTCCTACAATGAGCAGTTCTTC
TRBV5-1	many	TRBJ2-2	-	CASSLDRNTGELFF	TGCGCCAGCAGCTTGGACAGGAACACCGGGGAGCTGTTTTTT
TRBV14	few	TRBJ2-7	TRBD2	CASSQASGRLYEQYF	TGTGCCAGCAGCCAAGCTAGCGGGAGACTCTACGAGCAGTACTTC
TRBV3-1	few	TRBJ1-2	-	CASSQGTGPTYGYTF	TGTGCCAGCAGCCAGGGAACCGGGCCTACCTATGGCTACACCTTC